This T cell receptor beta chain is from a study of T cells in Graves' hyperthyroidism and ophthalmopathy. Pregnant or lactating patients were excluded, as were those with uncontrolled infection or other autoimmune disease. What was amplified from RNA transcripts were TCR beta CDR3 regions. TCR CDR3 underwent first-round RT-PCR with the HTBI primer set. Each CDR3 protein gets one entry after TCRdb re-called the multiplex PCR reads with MiXCR. Of hundreds of thousands of distinct CDR3 sequences listed, about 45% are singletons. This clonotype was sampled from an adult man with Graves' disease, either hyperthyroidism or ophthalmopathy (not recorded which). The sample comprised peripheral blood or thyroid tissue (not recorded which).

CDR3 amino acids: CASSPASGGNNEQFF. CDR3 in DNA: TGTGCCAGCAGCCCCGCTAGCGGGGGAAACAATGAGCAGTTCTTC. The rearrangement uses TRBV7-3 and TRBJ2-1; 10 bases map to TRBD2. Trimming took 5 bases from V and 5 from J; bases not matched to a gene: 6. The CDR3 is made up of 15 amino acids. Germline V lookup: CDR1 SGHTA, CDR2 FQGTGA.